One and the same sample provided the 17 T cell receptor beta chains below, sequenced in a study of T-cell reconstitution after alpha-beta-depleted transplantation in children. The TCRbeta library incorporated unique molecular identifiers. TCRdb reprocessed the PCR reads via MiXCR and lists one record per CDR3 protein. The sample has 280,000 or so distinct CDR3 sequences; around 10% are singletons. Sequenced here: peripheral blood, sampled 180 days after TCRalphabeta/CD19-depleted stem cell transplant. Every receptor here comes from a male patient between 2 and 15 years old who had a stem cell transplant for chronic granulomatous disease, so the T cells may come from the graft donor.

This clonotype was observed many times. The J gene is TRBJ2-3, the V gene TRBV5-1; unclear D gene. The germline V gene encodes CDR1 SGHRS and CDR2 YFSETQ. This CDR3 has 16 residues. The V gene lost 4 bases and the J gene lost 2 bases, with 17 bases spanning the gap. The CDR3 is CASSPGVALITDTQYF. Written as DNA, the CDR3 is TGCGCCAGCAGCCCTGGGGTAGCCCTAATCACAGATACGCAGTATTTT.

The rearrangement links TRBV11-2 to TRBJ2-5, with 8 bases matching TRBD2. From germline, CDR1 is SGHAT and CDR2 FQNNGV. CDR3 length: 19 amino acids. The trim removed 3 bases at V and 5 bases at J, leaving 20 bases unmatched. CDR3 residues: CASSFRGGPGRTSFETQYF. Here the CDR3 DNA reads TGTGCCAGCAGCTTTCGGGGGGGGCCCGGTAGAACAAGTTTTGAGACCCAGTACTTC.

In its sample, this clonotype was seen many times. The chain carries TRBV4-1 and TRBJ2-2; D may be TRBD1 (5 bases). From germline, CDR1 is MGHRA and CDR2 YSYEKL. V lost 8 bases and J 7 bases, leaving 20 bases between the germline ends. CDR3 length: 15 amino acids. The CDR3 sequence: CASEAKGYRGGELFF. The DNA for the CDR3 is TGCGCCAGCGAAGCCAAGGGGTATCGCGGCGGGGAGCTGTTTTTT.

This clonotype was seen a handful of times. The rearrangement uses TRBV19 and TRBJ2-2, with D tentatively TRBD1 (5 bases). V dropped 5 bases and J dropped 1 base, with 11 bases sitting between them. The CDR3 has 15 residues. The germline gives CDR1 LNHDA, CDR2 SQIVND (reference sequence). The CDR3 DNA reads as TGTGCCAGTAGTTCGGACACCCTGAACACCGGGGAGCTGTTTTTT. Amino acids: CASSSDTLNTGELFF.

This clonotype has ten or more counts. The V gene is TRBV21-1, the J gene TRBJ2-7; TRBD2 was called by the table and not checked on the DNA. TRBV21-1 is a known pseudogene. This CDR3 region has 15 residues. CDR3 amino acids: CASSKVIGREDEQYF. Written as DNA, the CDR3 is TGTGCCAGCAGCAAAGTAATCGGGAGGGAGGACGAGCAGTACTTC.

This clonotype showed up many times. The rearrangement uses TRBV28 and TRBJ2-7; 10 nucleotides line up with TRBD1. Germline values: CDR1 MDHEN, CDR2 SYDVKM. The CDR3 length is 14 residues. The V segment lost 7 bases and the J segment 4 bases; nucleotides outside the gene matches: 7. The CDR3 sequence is CASTTPGQGYEQYF. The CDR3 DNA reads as TGTGCCAGCACCACCCCGGGACAGGGGTACGAGCAGTACTTC.

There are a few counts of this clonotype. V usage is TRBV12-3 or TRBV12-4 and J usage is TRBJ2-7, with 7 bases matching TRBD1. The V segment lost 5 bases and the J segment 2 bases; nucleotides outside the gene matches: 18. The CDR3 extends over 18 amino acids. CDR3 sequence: CASSTWTGKNPYAYEQYF. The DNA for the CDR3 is TGTGCCAGCAGTACTTGGACAGGAAAAAACCCCTACGCCTACGAGCAGTACTTC.

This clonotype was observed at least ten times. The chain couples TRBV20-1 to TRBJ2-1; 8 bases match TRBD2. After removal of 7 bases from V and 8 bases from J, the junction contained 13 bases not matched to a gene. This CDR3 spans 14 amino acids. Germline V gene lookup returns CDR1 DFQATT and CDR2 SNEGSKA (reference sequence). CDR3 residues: CSGRAGVYPYEQFF. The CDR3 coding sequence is TGCAGTGGGAGAGCGGGAGTCTATCCCTATGAGCAGTTCTTC.

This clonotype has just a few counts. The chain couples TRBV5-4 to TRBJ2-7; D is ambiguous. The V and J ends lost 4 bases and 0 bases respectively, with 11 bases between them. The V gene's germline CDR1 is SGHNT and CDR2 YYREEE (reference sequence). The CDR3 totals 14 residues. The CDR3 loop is CASSPRLNSYEQYF. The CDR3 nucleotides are TGTGCCAGCAGCCCAAGACTGAACTCCTACGAGCAGTACTTC.

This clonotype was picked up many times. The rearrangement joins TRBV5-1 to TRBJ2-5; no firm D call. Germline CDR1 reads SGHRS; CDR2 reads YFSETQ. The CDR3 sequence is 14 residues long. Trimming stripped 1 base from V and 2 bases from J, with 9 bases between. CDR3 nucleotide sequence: TGCGCCAGCAGCTTGAATGGGCAACAAGAGACCCAGTACTTC. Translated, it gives CASSLNGQQETQYF.

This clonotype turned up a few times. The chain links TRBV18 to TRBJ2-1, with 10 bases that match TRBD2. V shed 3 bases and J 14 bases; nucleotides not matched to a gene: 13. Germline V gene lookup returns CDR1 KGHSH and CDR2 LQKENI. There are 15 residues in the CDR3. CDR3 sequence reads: CASSPLLEVAGGKFF. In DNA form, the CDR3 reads TGTGCCAGCTCACCCCTACTGGAGGTAGCGGGGGGAAAGTTCTTC.

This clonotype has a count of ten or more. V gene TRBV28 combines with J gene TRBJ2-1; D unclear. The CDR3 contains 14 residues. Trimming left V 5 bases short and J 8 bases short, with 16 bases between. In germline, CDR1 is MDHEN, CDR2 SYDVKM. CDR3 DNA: TGTGCCAGCAGTGGACCCAGGACGGTCTATGAGCAGTTCTTC. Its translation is CASSGPRTVYEQFF.

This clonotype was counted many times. CDR3 sequence: CASSLATSGEYF. As DNA, the CDR3 is TGTGCCAGCAGCTTGGCGACTAGCGGGGAGTACTTC. The chain recombines TRBV5-6 with TRBJ2-7, with 11 bases identical to TRBD2. The CDR3 has 12 residues. V lost 0 bases to trimming and J lost 11 bases; unmatched junction nucleotides: 1. Germline CDR1 is SGHDT and CDR2 is YYEEEE.

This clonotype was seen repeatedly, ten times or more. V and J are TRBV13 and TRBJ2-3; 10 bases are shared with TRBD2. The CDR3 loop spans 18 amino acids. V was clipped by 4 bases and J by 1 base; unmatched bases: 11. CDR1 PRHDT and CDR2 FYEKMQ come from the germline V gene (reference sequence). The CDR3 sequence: CASSSMANGTSGTDTQYF. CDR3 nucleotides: TGTGCCAGCAGCTCTATGGCTAACGGGACTAGCGGCACAGATACGCAGTATTTT.

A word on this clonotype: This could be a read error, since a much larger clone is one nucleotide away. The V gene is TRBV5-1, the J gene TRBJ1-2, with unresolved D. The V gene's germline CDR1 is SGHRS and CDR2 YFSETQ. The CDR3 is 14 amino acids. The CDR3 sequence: CASSLAGFNYGYIF. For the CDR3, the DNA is TGCGCCAGCAGCTTGGCCGGGTTTAATTATGGCTACATCTTC.

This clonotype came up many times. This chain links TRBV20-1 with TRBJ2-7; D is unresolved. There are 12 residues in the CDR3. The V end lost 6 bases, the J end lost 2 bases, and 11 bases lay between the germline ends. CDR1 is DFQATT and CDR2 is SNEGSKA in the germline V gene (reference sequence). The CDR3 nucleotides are TGCAGTGCCGTCTTTTGGGCCTACGAGCAGTACTTC. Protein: CSAVFWAYEQYF.

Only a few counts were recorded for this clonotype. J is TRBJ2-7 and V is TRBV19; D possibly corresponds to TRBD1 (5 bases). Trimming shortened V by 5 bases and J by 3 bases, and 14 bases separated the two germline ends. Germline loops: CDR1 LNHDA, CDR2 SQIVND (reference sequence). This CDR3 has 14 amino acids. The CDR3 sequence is CASSWTHEDYEQYF. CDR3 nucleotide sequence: TGTGCCAGTAGTTGGACACACGAAGACTACGAGCAGTACTTC.